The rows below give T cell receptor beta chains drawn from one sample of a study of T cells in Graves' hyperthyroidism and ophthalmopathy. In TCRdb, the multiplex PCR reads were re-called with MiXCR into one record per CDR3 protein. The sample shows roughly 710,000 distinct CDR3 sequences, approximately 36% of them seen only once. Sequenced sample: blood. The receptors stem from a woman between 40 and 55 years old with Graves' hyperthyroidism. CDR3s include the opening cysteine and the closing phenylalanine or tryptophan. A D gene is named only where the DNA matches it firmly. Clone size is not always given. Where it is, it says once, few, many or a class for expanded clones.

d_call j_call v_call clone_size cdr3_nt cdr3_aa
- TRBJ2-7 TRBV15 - TGTGCCACCAGCAGCCAAGACGGGGGGCTTAGGGAGCAGTACTTC CATSSQDGGLREQYF
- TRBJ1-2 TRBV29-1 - TGCAGCATTCGACAGCCAACTAACTATGGCTACACCTTC CSIRQPTNYGYTF
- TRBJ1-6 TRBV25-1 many TGTGCCAGCAGTGTACTCCAAGGGAGTAATTCACCCCTCCACTTT CASSVLQGSNSPLHF
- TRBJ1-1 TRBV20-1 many TGCAGTGCTAGAGATCGTGACGGCGCGAACACTGAAGCTTTCTTT CSARDRDGANTEAFF
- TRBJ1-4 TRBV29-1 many TGCAGCGTTGCCGCGACAGATAATGAAAAACTGTTTTTT CSVAATDNEKLFF
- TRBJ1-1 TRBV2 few TGTGCCAGCTCACCCACGGCAAGAGGGGGTGAAGCTTTCTTT CASSPTARGGEAFF
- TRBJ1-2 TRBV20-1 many TGCAGTGCTAGGGATTCTACAGGGTCGGGTGGCTACACCTTC CSARDSTGSGGYTF
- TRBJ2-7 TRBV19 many TGTGCCAGTAGTATTCGATCGACAGACTCCTACGAGCAGTACTTC CASSIRSTDSYEQYF
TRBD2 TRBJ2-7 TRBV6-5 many TGTGCCAGCAGGGTAACTAGCGGGAGCTCCTACGAGCAGTACTTC CASRVTSGSSYEQYF
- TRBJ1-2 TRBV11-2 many TGTGCCAGCAGCTCCGGACAGCCTCTCTATGGCTACACCTTC CASSSGQPLYGYTF
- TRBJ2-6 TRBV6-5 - TGTGCCACCAGTTGGGGGGCCGGTGGGGCCAACGTCCTGACTTTC CATSWGAGGANVLTF
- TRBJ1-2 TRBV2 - TGTGCCAGCGGTTTACAGGCAGACCACCCCGTAGGCTACACCTTC CASGLQADHPVGYTF
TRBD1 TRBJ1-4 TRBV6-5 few TGTGCCAGCAGTTACTCACAGGGGCGTGAAAAACTGTTTTTT CASSYSQGREKLFF
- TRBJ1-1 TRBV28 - TGTGCCAGCAGTCCCAACCCGGCAGGCAACACTGAAGCTTTCTTT CASSPNPAGNTEAFF
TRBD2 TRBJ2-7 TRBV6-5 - TGTGCCAGCAGGACCCCGACAGCGGGAGGCAACGAGCAGTACTTC CASRTPTAGGNEQYF
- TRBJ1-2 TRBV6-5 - TGTGCCAGCAGTTACTCGAAGGACAGATTCTATGGCTACACCTTC CASSYSKDRFYGYTF
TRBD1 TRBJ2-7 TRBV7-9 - TGTGCCAGCAGCTTAGGTCGCGGGACAGGGTATTACGAGCAGTACTTC CASSLGRGTGYYEQYF
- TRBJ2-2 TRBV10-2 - TGCGCCAGCAGTGGAGGACTACTGAACCCGAACACCGGGGAGCTGTTTTTT CASSGGLLNPNTGELFF
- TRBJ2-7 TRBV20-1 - TGCAGTGCTAAACAAGACAAGACCTACGAGCAGTACTTC CSAKQDKTYEQYF
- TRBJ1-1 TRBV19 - TGTGCCAGCGGGCGGGGGTTGTGGACTGAAGCTTTCTTT CASGRGLWTEAFF
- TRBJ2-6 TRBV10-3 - TGTGCCATCCTGGGCGATGGGGCCAACGTCCTGACTTTC CAILGDGANVLTF
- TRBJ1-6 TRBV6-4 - TGTGCCAGCAGTGTCGAGATGGGGAATTCACCCCTCCACTTT CASSVEMGNSPLHF
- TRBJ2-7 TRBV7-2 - TGTGCCAGCAGCTTAGCGGTGGGTCAGCCCCAGCAGTACTTC CASSLAVGQPQQYF
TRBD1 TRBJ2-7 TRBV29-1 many TGCAGCGTTGAACTCGCGACAGGGGGCTACGAGCAGTACTTC CSVELATGGYEQYF
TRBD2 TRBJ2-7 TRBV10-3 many TGTGCCATCAGCGGGCGGGAGGCCTACGAGCAGTACTTC CAISGREAYEQYF
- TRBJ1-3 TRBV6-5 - TGTGCCAGCAGTCGAGAGTACTCTGGAAACACCATATATTTT CASSREYSGNTIYF
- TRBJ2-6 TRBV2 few TGTGCCAGCAGTGAGACAGGCTCCCCTTCTGGGGCCAACGTCCTGACTTTC CASSETGSPSGANVLTF
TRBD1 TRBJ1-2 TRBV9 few TGTGCCAGCAGCCCCTCGTCCGGGACAGGGATATATGGCTACACCTTC CASSPSSGTGIYGYTF
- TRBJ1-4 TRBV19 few TGTGCCAGTAGTATTTCGTTTCTTCGGGCCGATGAAAAACTGTTTTTT CASSISFLRADEKLFF
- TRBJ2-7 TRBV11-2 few TGTGCCAGCAGCTTAGAAATTAAGAAGGGTTCCTACGAGCAGTACTTC CASSLEIKKGSYEQYF
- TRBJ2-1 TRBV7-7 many TGTGCTAGCAGCTTAGCCCACAGCAATGAGCAGTTCTTC CASSLAHSNEQFF
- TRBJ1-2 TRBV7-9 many TGTGCCAGCAGCTTATCTTTCCTTCGTTCCTATGGCTACACCTTC CASSLSFLRSYGYTF
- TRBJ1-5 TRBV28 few TGTGCCAGCAGCCGGGATATTCAGCCCCAGCATTTT CASSRDIQPQHF
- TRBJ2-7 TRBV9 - TGTGCCAGCAGCCCTTCGGGGGGGCAGGGGGTGGGTGAGCAGTACTTC CASSPSGGQGVGEQYF
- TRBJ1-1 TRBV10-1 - TGCGCCAGCGTCGGCAGGGGCGGCACTGAAGCTTTCTTT CASVGRGGTEAFF